Shown below are 21 T cell receptor beta chains from a single sample sequenced in a study of T cell repertoires in cytomegalovirus infection. TCRdb passed the reads through MiXCR, listing each CDR3 protein once. The sample records 150,000 to 200,000 distinct CDR3 sequences, 15% to 20% being singletons. Sequencing input: CD8+ T cells from PBMCs. The receptors stem from a human donor in good health (CMV status not recorded). Some clones in this sample may be carry-over from other donors' samples.

This clonotype appeared once. The CDR3 DNA follows: TGTGCCAGCAGTCCCGGGACAGCGGGCATTCAGTACTTC. It encodes CASSPGTAGIQYF. This sequence joins TRBV12-3 or TRBV12-4 and TRBJ2-4, with TRBD1 as a possible D gene (7 bases). The V end lost 5 bases, the J end lost 9 bases, and 14 bases lay between the germline ends. CDR3 length: 13 residues.

V and J are TRBV7-2 and TRBJ2-7, with unresolved D. Trimming left V 5 bases short and J 0 bases short, with 14 bases between. This CDR3 is 15 amino acids long. CDR1 SGHTA and CDR2 FQGNSA come from the germline V gene. CDR3 sequence: CASSLIRKSSYEQYF. CDR3 DNA sequence: TGTGCCAGCAGCCTGATCCGGAAGAGCTCCTACGAGCAGTACTTC.

The V gene is TRBV7-8, the J gene TRBJ2-3, with 9 nucleotides matching TRBD2. The J segment lost 0 bases and the V segment lost 0 bases, leaving 13 bases of the junction unmatched. The CDR3 extends over 20 amino acids. Germline CDR1 reads SGHVS; CDR2 reads FQNEAQ. In DNA, the CDR3 is TGTGCCAGCAGCTTAGCGCCCAAAGCGGGAGGTACATCTAGCACAGATACGCAGTATTTT. This translates into CASSLAPKAGGTSSTDTQYF.

The rearrangement joins TRBV7-9 to TRBJ2-2; no reliable D call. The V gene lost 5 bases and the J gene lost 3 bases, with 10 bases spanning the gap. The CDR3 spans 14 residues. The germline V gene has CDR1 SEHNR and CDR2 FQNEAQ (reference sequence). The CDR3 sequence is CASSDGPYTGELFF. The CDR3 DNA is TGTGCCAGCAGCGATGGACCCTACACCGGGGAGCTGTTTTTT.

J is TRBJ2-7 and V is TRBV7-4; perhaps TRBD1 as D (5 bases). Germline lookup yields CDR1 SGHVT and CDR2 SQSDAQ. The V and J ends lost 6 bases and 1 base respectively, with 16 bases between them. This CDR3 is 15 amino acids long. The CDR3 coding sequence is TGTGCCAGCAGTTCACCGACAGCGAGATCCTACGAGCAGTACTTC. This sequence encodes CASSSPTARSYEQYF.

This clonotype occurred a few times. The V gene is TRBV6-6, the J gene TRBJ1-4; D is perhaps TRBD1 (6 bases). The ends were cut back, 2 bases at V and 2 bases at J, with 12 bases in the middle. The germline V gene encodes CDR1 MNHNY and CDR2 SVGAGI (reference sequence). The CDR3 length is 16 residues. The CDR3 region is CASSYAGAQTNEKLFF. CDR3 bases: TGTGCCAGCAGTTACGCGGGGGCGCAGACTAATGAAAAACTGTTTTTT.

The chain employs TRBV7-8 and TRBJ1-5; D gene ambiguous. The CDR3 has 13 amino acids. The V end was cut by 4 bases, the J end by 4 bases, with 8 bases between. The germline CDR1 and CDR2 sequences are SGHVS and FQNEAQ. CDR3: CASSSRSNQPQHF. CDR3 DNA: TGTGCCAGCAGCTCGAGAAGTAATCAGCCCCAGCATTTT.

This clonotype came up a few times. V is TRBV7-3 and J is TRBJ2-7; no clear D. Trimming took off 5 bases at V and 2 bases at J, with 10 bases between the two ends. Germline CDR1 is SGHTA and CDR2 is FQGTGA. This CDR3 has 13 residues. The CDR3 loop reads CASSQTHTYEQYF. DNA for the CDR3: TGTGCCAGCAGCCAGACCCACACCTACGAGCAGTACTTC.

The chain has TRBV7-8 and TRBJ2-7; D is ambiguous. Germline lookup yields CDR1 SGHVS and CDR2 FQNEAQ. V dropped 0 bases and J dropped 7 bases, with 10 bases sitting between them. The CDR3 is made up of 13 amino acids. For the CDR3, the DNA is TGTGCCAGCAGCTTAGCTGGGTTCGGGGAGCAGTACTTC. This gives the protein CASSLAGFGEQYF.

The rearrangement uses TRBV7-8 and TRBJ2-5; 7 bases are a match to TRBD1. The germline V gene has CDR1 SGHVS and CDR2 FQNEAQ. V was pared by 4 bases and J by 5 bases, with 10 bases of the junction left unmatched. The CDR3 runs 15 residues. This CDR3 is CASSYRQGLGETQYF. The CDR3 nucleotides are TGTGCCAGCAGCTACCGACAGGGCTTAGGGGAGACCCAGTACTTC.

The chain carries TRBV7-2 and TRBJ2-4; the match to TRBD2 covers 8 bases. CDR3 length: 20 amino acids. V lost 5 bases, J lost 0 bases, and 18 bases stayed unmatched. Germline assignment: CDR1 SGHTA and CDR2 FQGNSA. This chain's CDR3 is CASSLTPSNLAGIAKNIQYF. DNA of the CDR3: TGTGCCAGCAGCCTAACCCCTTCTAATTTAGCGGGAATAGCCAAAAACATTCAGTACTTC.

The gene calls are TRBV7-9 and TRBJ2-1, with D perhaps TRBD1 (7 bases). Germline CDR1 and CDR2: SEHNR and FQNEAQ (reference sequence). The V end lost 4 bases, the J end lost 8 bases, and 21 bases lay between the germline ends. The CDR3 length is 16 residues. As DNA, the CDR3 is TGTGCCAGCAGCTGGGCGGGACAGCCCTATCGGGATGAGCAGTTCTTC. It is translated as CASSWAGQPYRDEQFF.

The J gene is TRBJ2-7, the V gene TRBV7-9, with 7 bases that match TRBD1. CDR1 is SEHNR, CDR2 FQNEAQ, per germline (reference sequence). V lost 7 bases to trimming and J lost 1 base; unmatched junction nucleotides: 10. This CDR3 contains 15 residues. CDR3 sequence reads: CASNPDRDASYEQYF. For the CDR3, the DNA is TGTGCCAGCAACCCAGACAGGGACGCTTCCTACGAGCAGTACTTC.

The chain has TRBV28 and TRBJ2-1, with a possible D match to TRBD2 (6 bases). The CDR3 sequence is 16 residues long. Trimming removed 5 bases at V and 2 bases at J, with 16 bases between. The germline V gene encodes CDR1 MDHEN and CDR2 SYDVKM. CDR3 bases: TGTGCCAGCAGTCCTCTTCTAGCGCGACCCTACAATGAGCAGTTCTTC. It codes for CASSPLLARPYNEQFF. The whole variable domain, filled in from reference TRBV28 and TRBJ2-1, reads DVKVTQSSRYLVKRTGEKVFLECVQDMDHENMFWYRQDPGLGLRLIYFSYDVKMKEKGDIPEGYSVSREKKERFSLILESASTNQTSMYLCASSPLLARPYNEQFFGPGTRLTVL.

This clonotype was counted a few times. V and J are TRBV19 and TRBJ2-7; D not resolved. The CDR3 has 14 amino acids. Deletions cut 6 bases from V and 0 bases from J, with 12 bases between. The V gene's germline CDR1 is LNHDA and CDR2 SQIVND (reference sequence). CDR3 DNA sequence: TGTGCCAGTAGCGCTGCCGGTGTCTCCTACGAGCAGTACTTC. Its protein product is CASSAAGVSYEQYF.

The genes are TRBV7-2 and TRBJ2-3; D possibly corresponds to TRBD1 (5 bases). The CDR3 totals 14 residues. V dropped 1 base and J dropped 6 bases, with 11 bases sitting between them. Per germline, CDR1 SGHTA and CDR2 FQGNSA. CDR3: CASSLEGMGDTQYF. The CDR3 DNA reads TGTGCCAGCAGCTTAGAGGGGATGGGGGATACGCAGTATTTT.

This clonotype turned up a few times. The rearrangement uses TRBV6-2 or TRBV6-3 and TRBJ1-2; no reliable D call. Trimming left V 5 bases short and J 3 bases short, with 10 bases between. This CDR3 region has 13 residues. Germline V gene data show CDR1 as MNHEY and CDR2 as SVGEGT. CDR3 amino acids: CASSPTEDYGYTF. In DNA, the CDR3 is TGTGCCAGCAGTCCTACAGAAGACTATGGCTACACCTTC.

The J gene is TRBJ2-7, the V gene TRBV7-1; D may correspond to TRBD1 or TRBD2 (5 bases each). TRBV7-1 is noted as an ORF with a role that remains uncertain. The CDR3 length is 16 residues. V was clipped by 5 bases and J by 0 bases, with 17 bases between them. This chain's CDR3 is CASSPTWGSNSYEQYF. CDR3 DNA: TGTGCCAGCAGCCCCACATGGGGGTCCAACTCCTACGAGCAGTACTTC.

This clonotype was seen a handful of times. This chain uses TRBV7-8 with TRBJ1-3; a possible D gene is TRBD1 (5 bases). V lost 2 bases, J lost 2 bases, and 7 bases lay in between. The CDR3 length is 14 residues. CDR1 and CDR2 (germline): SGHVS, FQNEAQ. The CDR3 spells CASSLRGPGNTIYF. Here the CDR3 DNA reads TGTGCCAGCAGCTTAAGGGGTCCTGGAAACACCATATATTTT.

The chain joins TRBV14 to TRBJ2-7; tentatively, D is TRBD1 (5 bases). The CDR3 spans 13 residues. The germline gives CDR1 SGHDN, CDR2 FVKESK. Trimming took 3 bases from V and 3 from J, leaving 9 bases between them. In DNA form, the CDR3 reads TGTGCCAGCAGCCACACCCAGGGCTACGAGCAGTACTTC. Its protein product is CASSHTQGYEQYF.

J is TRBJ2-1 and V is TRBV7-9; 7 nucleotides agree with TRBD2. Trimming removed 1 base from V and 8 bases from J; junction bases left unmatched: 5. The CDR3 contains 14 residues. Germline-derived CDR1 and CDR2 are SEHNR and FQNEAQ (reference sequence). The CDR3 loop reads CASSLVAGVHEQFF. The CDR3 region has the DNA TGTGCCAGCAGCTTAGTGGCGGGGGTACATGAGCAGTTCTTC.